These 23 T cell receptor beta chains share one sample of origin, sequenced in a study of shared clonotypes between healthy human individuals. This table comes from immunoSEQ multiplex PCR, and its TCRdb copy is limited to in-frame clones, with some not included. There are about 380,000 clones in the sample; approximately 96% occur only once, and more than 0.3% lies in the top ten. The sample comprised memory CD8+ T cells sorted from blood. Subset described: CD45RO+ cells pooled with CCR7-negative TemRA cells. The receptor set was obtained from a man aged 25-40 years in good health.

The chain carries TRBV2 and TRBJ2-7; D unclear. The germline V gene has CDR1 SNHLY and CDR2 FYNNEI. V lost 3 bases, J lost 2 bases, and 14 bases lay in between. This CDR3 has 15 residues. As DNA, the CDR3 is TGTGCCAGCAGTGATAGGGTTGGGCTGACCTACGAGCAGTACTTC. The encoded protein is CASSDRVGLTYEQYF.

The chain employs TRBV4-1 and TRBJ2-1, with 10 nucleotides matching TRBD1. V shed 0 bases and J 5 bases; nucleotides not matched to a gene: 4. CDR3 length: 16 amino acids. The germline V gene encodes CDR1 MGHRA and CDR2 YSYEKL. The CDR3, as DNA: TGCGCCAGCAGCCAAGATCCGGGACAGGGGCACAATGAGCAGTTCTTC. Its translation is CASSQDPGQGHNEQFF.

CDR3 residues: CASSLFRATTDTQYF. CDR3 coding DNA: TGTGCCAGCAGCTTATTTCGGGCAACCACAGATACGCAGTATTTT. The chain uses TRBV7-9 and TRBJ2-3; D is unclear. The germline CDR1 and CDR2 sequences are SEHNR and FQNEAQ (reference sequence). V was trimmed by 2 bases and J by 2 bases, leaving 11 bases between them. CDR3 length: 15 residues. The variable domain in full, completed from reference TRBV7-9 and TRBJ2-3, reads DTGVSQNPRHKITKRGQNVTFRCDPISEHNRLYWYRQTLGQGPEFLTYFQNEAQLEKSRLLSDRFSAERPKGSFSTLEIQRTEQGDSAMYLCASSLFRATTDTQYFGPGTRLTVL.

The chain is built from TRBV7-6 and TRBJ2-7; D may be TRBD1 or TRBD2 (5 bases each). This CDR3 is 14 amino acids long. CDR1 is SGHVS, CDR2 FNYEAQ, per germline. Trimming took off 5 bases at V and 3 bases at J, with 14 bases between the two ends. The DNA for the CDR3 is TGTGCCAGCAGCGCCCGGGACCGGGACTACGAGCAGTACTTC. Its translation: CASSARDRDYEQYF.

The CDR3 DNA sequence: TGTGCCAGCAGCCCCTGTTCCGGGTGCTACGAGCAGTACTTC. Encoded protein: CASSPCSGCYEQYF. The chain links TRBV21-1 to TRBJ2-7; the DNA was not compared with TRBD2, the D call given in the table. TRBV21-1 constitutes a pseudogene. The length of the CDR3 is 14 residues.

This chain connects TRBV21-1 to TRBJ1-5. TRBV21-1 is marked as a pseudogene. The CDR3 is 18 amino acids. CDR3 DNA sequence: TGTGCCAGCAGCAAACGGGGCAGGGCGGGAGGTAGCAATCAGCCCCAGCATTTT. Translation gives CASSKRGRAGGSNQPQHF.

The rearrangement links TRBV7-5 to TRBJ2-2; TRBD1, as called in the table, went unchecked against the DNA. TRBV7-5 is reported as a pseudogene. The CDR3 sequence is 12 residues long. CDR3 amino acids: CARSLAGFKLFF. The CDR3 region has the DNA TGTGCCAGAAGCTTAGCAGGGTTTAAGCTGTTTTTT.

This sequence joins TRBV5-1 and TRBJ1-4; 7 bases agree with TRBD1. The CDR3 runs 14 residues. The V gene's germline CDR1 is SGHRS and CDR2 YFSETQ. V lost 3 bases, J lost 3 bases, and 2 bases stayed unmatched. CDR3 residues: CASSYGTANEKLFF. CDR3 DNA sequence: TGCGCCAGCAGCTACGGGACAGCTAATGAAAAACTGTTTTTT.

The chain has TRBV18 and TRBJ2-2, with D possibly being TRBD1 (5 bases). Trimming took off 3 bases at V and 5 bases at J, with 10 bases between the two ends. This CDR3 contains 14 residues. Germline-derived CDR1 and CDR2 are KGHSH and LQKENI. The CDR3 sequence: CASSPQGETGELFF. For the CDR3, the DNA is TGTGCCAGCTCACCCCAGGGTGAAACCGGGGAGCTGTTTTTT.

J is TRBJ2-1 and V is TRBV6-4; 8 bases agree with TRBD2. The CDR3 contains 17 residues. Germline CDR1 is MRHNA and CDR2 is SNTAGT. V shed 4 bases, J shed 1 base, and the junction held 9 bases outside the gene matches. CDR3 protein: CASSAGGPPRSYNEQFF. The CDR3 region has the DNA TGTGCCAGCAGTGCGGGAGGGCCCCCGAGGTCCTACAATGAGCAGTTCTTC.

The genes are TRBV19 and TRBJ2-6, with TRBD1 matching over 9 bases. CDR3 size: 16 residues. Germline CDR1 LNHDA, CDR2 SQIVND (reference sequence). The trim removed 8 bases at V and 1 base at J, leaving 6 bases unmatched. Here the CDR3 reads CASRQGVMSGANVLTF. The CDR3 bases are TGTGCCAGTCGACAGGGGGTAATGTCTGGGGCCAACGTCCTGACTTTC.

This clone was recorded once. V usage is TRBV7-3 and J usage is TRBJ2-2; maybe TRBD2 (5 bases). V lost 0 bases and J lost 5, with 7 bases in between. Per germline, CDR1 SGHTA and CDR2 FQGTGA. CDR3 size: 14 residues. The DNA for the CDR3 is TGTGCCAGCAGCTTAACCCCGGGAACCGGGGAGCTGTTTTTT. Its translation: CASSLTPGTGELFF.

The chain joins TRBV5-4 to TRBJ2-2; TRBD1 is a possible D gene (7 bases). In germline, CDR1 is SGHNT, CDR2 YYREEE (reference sequence). Trimming stripped 4 bases from V and 0 bases from J, with 10 bases between. The CDR3 contains 15 residues. The CDR3: CASSGGTANTGELFF. CDR3 in DNA: TGTGCCAGCAGCGGCGGGACAGCGAACACCGGGGAGCTGTTTTTT. The variable domain in full, with the rest retrieved from reference TRBV5-4 and TRBJ2-2, is ETGVTQSPTHLIKTRGQQVTLRCSSQSGHNTVSWYQQALGQGPQFIFQYYREEENGRGNFPPRFSGLQFPNYSSELNVNALELDDSALYLCASSGGTANTGELFFGEGSRLTVL.

The rearrangement uses TRBV13 and TRBJ2-7, with a possible D match to TRBD1 (6 bases). V dropped 6 bases and J dropped 0 bases, with 15 bases sitting between them. CDR3 length: 15 amino acids. The germline V gene has CDR1 PRHDT and CDR2 FYEKMQ (reference sequence). The CDR3 region is CASRLWGHNSYEQYF. In nucleotides, the CDR3 is TGTGCCAGCAGACTTTGGGGACATAACTCCTACGAGCAGTACTTC.

The chain carries TRBV7-9 and TRBJ2-7; 12 bases map to TRBD1. The CDR3 spans 16 residues. Germline V gene lookup returns CDR1 SEHNR and CDR2 FQNEAQ (reference sequence). J gave up 7 bases and V 2 bases, and 9 bases lay outside the gene matches. The CDR3 reads CASSLREGQGAHEQYF. CDR3 bases: TGTGCCAGCAGCTTAAGAGAGGGACAGGGGGCGCATGAGCAGTACTTC.

The V gene is TRBV12-5, the J gene TRBJ2-1; D may correspond to TRBD1 or TRBD2 (6 bases each). Per the germline V gene, CDR1 is LGHNT and CDR2 is FRNRAP. V gave up 6 bases and J gave up 8 bases, with 26 bases separating them. This CDR3 region has 17 residues. For the CDR3, the DNA is TGTGCTAGTGGGTCCCCACGCCGGGGGCCCGGGGTCTATGAGCAGTTCTTC. It specifies CASGSPRRGPGVYEQFF.

The J gene is TRBJ2-1, the V gene TRBV4-2, with unresolved D. CDR3 length: 15 amino acids. The V end lost 1 base, the J end lost 5 bases, and 12 bases lay between the germline ends. Germline values: CDR1 LGHNA, CDR2 YNFKEQ. The CDR3 loop is CASSQGAIRNNEQFF. CDR3 DNA sequence: TGTGCCAGCAGCCAAGGGGCGATCAGGAACAATGAGCAGTTCTTC.

The chain is built from TRBV7-2 and TRBJ2-1; 8 bases line up with TRBD1. There are 16 residues in the CDR3. Unmatched junction bases numbered 9, after V lost 5 bases and J lost 3 bases. CDR1 SGHTA and CDR2 FQGNSA come from the germline V gene. The CDR3 loop reads CASSSRGRKSYNEQFF. The CDR3 DNA follows: TGTGCCAGCAGCAGCAGGGGGCGTAAAAGCTACAATGAGCAGTTCTTC. Full variable domain (outside the CDR3, taken from reference TRBV7-2 and TRBJ2-1): GAGVSQSPSNKVTEKGKDVELRCDPISGHTALYWYRQSLGQGLEFLIYFQGNSAPDKSGLPSDRFSAERTGGSVSTLTIQRTQQEDSAVYLCASSSRGRKSYNEQFFGPGTRLTVL.

The chain is built from TRBV6-5 and TRBJ2-5; no clear D. The CDR3 is 13 amino acids. Per germline, CDR1 MNHEY and CDR2 SVGAGI. The V gene lost 2 bases and the J gene lost 2 bases, with 6 bases spanning the gap. The CDR3, as DNA: TGTGCCAGCAGTTACCTCGGACAAGAGACCCAGTACTTC. Encoded protein: CASSYLGQETQYF.

This clone was picked up one time. The V gene is TRBV6-5, the J gene TRBJ2-7; TRBD2 aligns across 11 bases. V trimming: 8 bases; J trimming: 4 bases; junction bases outside the gene matches: 4. The CDR3 length is 13 residues. Germline CDR1 and CDR2: MNHEY and SVGAGI. This CDR3 is CASHTSGRYEQYF. DNA for the CDR3: TGTGCCAGCCACACTAGCGGGAGATACGAGCAGTACTTC.

In its sample, this clone was seen once. The rearrangement uses TRBV18 and TRBJ2-2, with 8 bases fitting TRBD2. V lost 3 bases, J lost 1 base, and 10 bases stayed unmatched. Germline-derived CDR1 and CDR2 are KGHSH and LQKENI. CDR3 length: 18 residues. CDR3 protein: CASSPQGTSGRNTGELFF. The CDR3, as DNA: TGTGCCAGCTCACCCCAGGGGACCAGCGGGAGGAACACCGGGGAGCTGTTTTTT.

The genes are TRBV28 and TRBJ2-5; TRBD2 matches at 8 bases. The CDR3 loop spans 14 amino acids. The V gene end was trimmed by 6 bases and the J gene end by 5 bases; junction bases not matched to a gene: 8. Germline V gene sequence: CDR1 MDHEN, CDR2 SYDVKM. This chain's CDR3 is CASRLTGGGETQYF. Here the CDR3 DNA reads TGTGCCAGCAGGTTGACAGGCGGGGGGGAGACCCAGTACTTC. The full variable domain, rest sourced from reference TRBV28 and TRBJ2-5, is DVKVTQSSRYLVKRTGEKVFLECVQDMDHENMFWYRQDPGLGLRLIYFSYDVKMKEKGDIPEGYSVSREKKERFSLILESASTNQTSMYLCASRLTGGGETQYFGPGTRLLVL.

The chain joins TRBV19 to TRBJ1-5; perhaps TRBD1 as D (5 bases). Trimming stripped 4 bases from V and 1 base from J, with 11 bases between. CDR1 and CDR2 (germline): LNHDA, SQIVND (reference sequence). The CDR3 runs to 15 residues. CDR3 coding DNA: TGTGCCAGTAGTACTGCGGGGGTAAGCAATCAGCCCCAGCATTTT. It is translated as CASSTAGVSNQPQHF.